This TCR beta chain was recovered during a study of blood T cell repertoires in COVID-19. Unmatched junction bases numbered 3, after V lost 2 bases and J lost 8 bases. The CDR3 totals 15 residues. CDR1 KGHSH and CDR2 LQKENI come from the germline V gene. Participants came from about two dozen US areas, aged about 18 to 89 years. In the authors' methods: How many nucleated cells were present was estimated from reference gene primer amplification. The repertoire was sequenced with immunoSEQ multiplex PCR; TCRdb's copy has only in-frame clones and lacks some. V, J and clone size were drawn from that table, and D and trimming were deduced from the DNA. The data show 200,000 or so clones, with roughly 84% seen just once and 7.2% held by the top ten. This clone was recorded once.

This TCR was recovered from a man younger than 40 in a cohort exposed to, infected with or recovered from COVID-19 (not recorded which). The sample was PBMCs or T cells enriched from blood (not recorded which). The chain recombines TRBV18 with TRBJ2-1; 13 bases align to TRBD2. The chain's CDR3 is CASSPTSGRAHEQFF. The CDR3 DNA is TGTGCCAGCTCACCAACTAGCGGGAGGGCCCATGAGCAGTTCTTC.